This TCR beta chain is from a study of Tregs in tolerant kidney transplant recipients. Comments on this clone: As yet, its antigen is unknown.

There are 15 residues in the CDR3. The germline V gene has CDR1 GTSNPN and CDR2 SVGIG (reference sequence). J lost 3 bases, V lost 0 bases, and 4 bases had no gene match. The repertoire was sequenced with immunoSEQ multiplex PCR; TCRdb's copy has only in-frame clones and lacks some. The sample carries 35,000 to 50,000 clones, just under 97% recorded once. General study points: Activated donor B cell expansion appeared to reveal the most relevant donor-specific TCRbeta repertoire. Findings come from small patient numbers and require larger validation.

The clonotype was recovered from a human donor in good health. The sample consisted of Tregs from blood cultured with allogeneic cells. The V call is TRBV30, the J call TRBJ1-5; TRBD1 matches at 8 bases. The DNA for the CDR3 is TGTGCCTGGAGTGTACGGACAGGGTTCAATCAGCCCCAGCATTTT. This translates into CAWSVRTGFNQPQHF.